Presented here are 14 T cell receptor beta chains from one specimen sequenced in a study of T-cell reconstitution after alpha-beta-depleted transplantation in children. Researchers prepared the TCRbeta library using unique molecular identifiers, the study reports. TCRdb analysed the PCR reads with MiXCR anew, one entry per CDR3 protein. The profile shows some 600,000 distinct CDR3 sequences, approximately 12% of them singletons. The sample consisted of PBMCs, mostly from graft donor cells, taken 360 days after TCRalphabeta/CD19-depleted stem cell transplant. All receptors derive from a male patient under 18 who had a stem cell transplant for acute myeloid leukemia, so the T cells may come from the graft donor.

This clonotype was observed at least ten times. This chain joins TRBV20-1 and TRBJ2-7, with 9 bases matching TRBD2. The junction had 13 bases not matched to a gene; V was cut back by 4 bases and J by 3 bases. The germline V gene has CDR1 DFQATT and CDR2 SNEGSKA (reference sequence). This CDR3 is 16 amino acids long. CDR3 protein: CSATTSTSGAIYEQYF. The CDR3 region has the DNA TGCAGTGCTACTACTTCGACTAGCGGAGCAATCTACGAGCAGTACTTC.

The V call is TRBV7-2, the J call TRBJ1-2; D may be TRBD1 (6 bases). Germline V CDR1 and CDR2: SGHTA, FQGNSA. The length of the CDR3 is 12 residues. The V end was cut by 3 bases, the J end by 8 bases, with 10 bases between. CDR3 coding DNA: TGTGCCAGCAGCTTGGACAGTTGGGGCTACACCTTC. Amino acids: CASSLDSWGYTF.

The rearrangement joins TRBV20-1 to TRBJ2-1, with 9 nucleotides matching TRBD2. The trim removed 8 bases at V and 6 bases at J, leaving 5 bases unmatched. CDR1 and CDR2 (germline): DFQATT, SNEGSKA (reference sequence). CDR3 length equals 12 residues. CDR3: CSRGTSRNEQFF. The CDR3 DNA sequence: TGCAGTAGAGGGACTAGCCGCAATGAGCAGTTCTTC.

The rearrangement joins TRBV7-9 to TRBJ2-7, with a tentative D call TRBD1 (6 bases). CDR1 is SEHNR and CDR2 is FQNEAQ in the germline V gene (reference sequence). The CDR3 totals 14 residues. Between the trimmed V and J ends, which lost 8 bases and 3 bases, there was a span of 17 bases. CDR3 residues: CASSERLGHYEQYF. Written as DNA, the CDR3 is TGTGCCAGCTCCGAGCGGTTGGGACACTACGAGCAGTACTTC.

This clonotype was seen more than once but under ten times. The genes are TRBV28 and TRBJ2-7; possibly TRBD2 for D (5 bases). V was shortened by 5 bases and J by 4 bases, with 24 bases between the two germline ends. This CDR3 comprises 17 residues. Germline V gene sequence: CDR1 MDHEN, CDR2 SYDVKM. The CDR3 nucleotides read TGTGCCAGCAGTCCCTATGGAGGTAGCACTAAAGGATACGAGCAGTACTTC. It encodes CASSPYGGSTKGYEQYF.

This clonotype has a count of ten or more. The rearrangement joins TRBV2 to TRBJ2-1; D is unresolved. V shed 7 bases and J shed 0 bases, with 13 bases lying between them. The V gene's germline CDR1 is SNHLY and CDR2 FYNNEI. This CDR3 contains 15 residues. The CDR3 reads CASNRRTSSYNEQFF. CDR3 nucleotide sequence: TGTGCCAGCAATCGGAGAACAAGCTCCTACAATGAGCAGTTCTTC.

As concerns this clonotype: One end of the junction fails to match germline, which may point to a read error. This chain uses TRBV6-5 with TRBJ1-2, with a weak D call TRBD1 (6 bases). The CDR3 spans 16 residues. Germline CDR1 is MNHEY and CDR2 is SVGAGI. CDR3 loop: CASSYVSSGANYGCTF. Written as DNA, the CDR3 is TGTGCCAGCAGTTACGTTTCATCGGGGGCTAACTATGGCTGCACCTTC.

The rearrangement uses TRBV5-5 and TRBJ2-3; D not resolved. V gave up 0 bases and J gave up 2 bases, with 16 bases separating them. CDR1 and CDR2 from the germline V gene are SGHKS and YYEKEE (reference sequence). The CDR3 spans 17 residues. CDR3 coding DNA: TGTGCCAGCAGCTTGGCCGTCACCGTCTATCACACAGATACGCAGTATTTT. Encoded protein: CASSLAVTVYHTDTQYF.

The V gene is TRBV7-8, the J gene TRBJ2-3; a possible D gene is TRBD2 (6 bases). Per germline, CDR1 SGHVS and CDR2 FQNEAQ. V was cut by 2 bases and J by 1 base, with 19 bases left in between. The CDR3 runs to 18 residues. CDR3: CASSLFQGAGTGTDTQYF. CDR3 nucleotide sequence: TGTGCCAGCAGCTTATTCCAGGGAGCGGGTACCGGCACAGATACGCAGTATTTT.

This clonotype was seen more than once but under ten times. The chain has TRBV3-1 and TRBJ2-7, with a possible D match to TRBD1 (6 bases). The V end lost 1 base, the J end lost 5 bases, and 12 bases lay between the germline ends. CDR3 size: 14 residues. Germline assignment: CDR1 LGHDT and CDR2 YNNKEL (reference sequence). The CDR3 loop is CASSQVQGWHEQYF. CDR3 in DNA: TGTGCCAGCAGCCAAGTTCAGGGGTGGCACGAGCAGTACTTC.

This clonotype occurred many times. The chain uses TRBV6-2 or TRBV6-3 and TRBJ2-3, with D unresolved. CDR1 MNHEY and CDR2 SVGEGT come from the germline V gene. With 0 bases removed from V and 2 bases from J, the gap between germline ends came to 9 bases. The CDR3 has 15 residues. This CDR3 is CASSYSPDATDTQYF. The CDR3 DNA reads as TGTGCCAGCAGTTACTCCCCCGACGCCACAGATACGCAGTATTTT.

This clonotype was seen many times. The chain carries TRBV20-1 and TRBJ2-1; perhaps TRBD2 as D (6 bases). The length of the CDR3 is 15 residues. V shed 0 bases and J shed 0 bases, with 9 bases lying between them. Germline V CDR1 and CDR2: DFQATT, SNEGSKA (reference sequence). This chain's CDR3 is CSARDGGSSYNEQFF. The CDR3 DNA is TGCAGTGCTAGAGATGGAGGGAGCTCCTACAATGAGCAGTTCTTC.

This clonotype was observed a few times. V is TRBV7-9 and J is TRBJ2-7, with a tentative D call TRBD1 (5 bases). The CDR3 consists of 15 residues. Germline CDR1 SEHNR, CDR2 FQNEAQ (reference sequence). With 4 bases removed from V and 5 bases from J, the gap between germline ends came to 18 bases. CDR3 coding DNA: TGTGCCAGCAGCTCAGGGATGGGGATGGGGCACGAGCAGTACTTC. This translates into CASSSGMGMGHEQYF.

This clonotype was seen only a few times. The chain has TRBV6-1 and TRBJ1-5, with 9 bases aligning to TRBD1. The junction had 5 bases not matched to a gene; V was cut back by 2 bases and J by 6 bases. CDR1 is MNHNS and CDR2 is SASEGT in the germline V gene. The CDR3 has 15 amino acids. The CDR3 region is CASSELQGASQPQHF. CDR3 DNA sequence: TGTGCCAGCAGTGAATTACAGGGGGCCAGTCAGCCCCAGCATTTT.